This T cell receptor beta chain emerged from a study of patients and donors after allogeneic stem cell transplantation. One entry per CDR3 protein results from TCRdb running MiXCR on the RT-PCR reads. The data hold 150,000 to 200,000 distinct CDR3 sequences, with roughly 30% observed a single time. Germline V lookup: CDR1 SGHRS, CDR2 YFSETQ. The V end lost 0 bases, the J end lost 7 bases, and 20 bases lay between the germline ends. CDR3 length equals 17 residues. The sequence came from a human donor who was either an allogeneic HSCT recipient or a stem cell or donor lymphocyte infusion donor (not recorded which). It is not recorded whose cells these are; they may come from a transplant donor. Input material: blood, either unsorted or a sorted T cell fraction (not recorded which). The rearrangement links TRBV5-1 to TRBJ2-1; D possibly matches TRBD1 or TRBD2 (5 bases each). The CDR3 region is CASSLAGRGVRKNEQFF. The CDR3 DNA follows: TGCGCCAGCAGCTTGGCCGGAAGGGGAGTTCGTAAGAATGAGCAGTTCTTC.